The rows below give T cell receptor beta chains drawn from one sample of a study of T cell responses to AZD1222 COVID-19 vaccine. Produced via immunoSEQ multiplex PCR; TCRdb's table is partial and in-frame only. The sample lists 120,000 to 150,000 clones; around nine tenths were seen once. The sequenced sample was peripheral blood, obtained 28 days after the second AZD1222 dose. These receptors came from an adult who received the AZD1222 COVID-19 vaccine. Each CDR3 is given with its conserved first and last residue. A D gene is named only where the DNA matches it firmly. The listing skips clone size in some rows; elsewhere it reads once, few, many or a size class.

NA | TRBJ1-1 | TRBV30 | NA | TGTGCCTGGACACGGACAGTGAACACTGAAGCTTTCTTT | CAWTRTVNTEAFF
NA | TRBJ1-4 | TRBV4-2 | NA | TGTGCCAGCAGCCCAACCGGCTCCGATAATGAAAAACTGTTTTTT | CASSPTGSDNEKLFF
NA | TRBJ1-1 | TRBV6-5 | NA | TGTGCCAGCAGTCGTGGGAGTCCAAGTTTAGAAGCTTTCTTT | CASSRGSPSLEAFF
NA | TRBJ1-2 | TRBV3-1/TRBV3-2 | NA | TGTGCCAGCTCGACGGAACGTAACTATGGCTACACCTTC | CASSTERNYGYTF
NA | TRBJ1-2 | TRBV10-2 | NA | TGCGCCAGCACCGACAGCCGCTATGGCTACACCTTC | CASTDSRYGYTF
NA | TRBJ2-6 | TRBV6-2/TRBV6-3 | NA | TGTGCCAGCAGTTGGTATGGACCTATCAACGTCCTGACTTTC | CASSWYGPINVLTF
NA | TRBJ2-7 | TRBV18 | TRBD2 | TGTGCCAGCTCACCCTCACTAGCGGGAGCCGCCTACGAGCAGTACTTC | CASSPSLAGAAYEQYF
NA | TRBJ2-2 | TRBV11-2 | NA | TGTGCCAGCAGCTTAGTCATGGGGGGGCGTACCACCGGGGAGCTGTTTTTT | CASSLVMGGRTTGELFF
NA | TRBJ1-6 | TRBV4-3 | NA | TGCGCCAGCAGCCAAGATATAGGCTCGGGCGCGGGTTCACCCCTCCACTTT | CASSQDIGSGAGSPLHF
NA | TRBJ2-3 | TRBV7-9 | NA | TGTGCCAGCAGCCTAGGTGCAGATACGCAGTATTTT | CASSLGADTQYF
NA | TRBJ1-5 | TRBV19 | NA | TGTGCCAGTGCACACACCGCCCGGGGTGGGGATTGGAGGATCAATCAGCCCCAGCATTTT | CASAHTARGGDWRINQPQHF
NA | TRBJ2-6 | TRBV11-1 | NA | TGTGCCTCTGGCAGGGCCTCTGGGGCCAACGTCCTGACTTTC | CASGRASGANVLTF
once | TRBJ1-2 | TRBV5-1 | NA | TGCGCCAGCAGCTTGCGGGCGGACGGTGGCTACACCTTC | CASSLRADGGYTF
few | TRBJ2-1 | TRBV7-2 | NA | TGTGCCAGCAGCTTAAACGTACCCGGAGTACGTGATGAGCAGTTCTTC | CASSLNVPGVRDEQFF
NA | TRBJ2-6 | TRBV18 | NA | TGTGCCAGCTCACAGAGCGGAGGAAGGGCCAACGTCCTGACTTTC | CASSQSGGRANVLTF
NA | TRBJ1-6 | TRBV30 | NA | TGTGCCTGGCAACCGAGCTCCTATAATTCACCCCTCCACTTT | CAWQPSSYNSPLHF
once | TRBJ2-4 | TRBV19 | TRBD1 | TGTGCCAGTAGGAGGGGGCCAAAAAACATTCAGTACTTC | CASRRGPKNIQYF
NA | TRBJ2-3 | TRBV25-1 | TRBD2 | TGTGCCAGCAGTTCCGGGACTATGTCTGGCACAGATACGCAGTATTTT | CASSSGTMSGTDTQYF
NA | TRBJ2-7 | TRBV18 | TRBD1 | TGTGCCAGCTCATCTGGACAGGGGGCTTATGGGGACTACGAGCAGTACTTC | CASSSGQGAYGDYEQYF
NA | TRBJ2-7 | TRBV5-1 | NA | TGCGCCAGCAGCTTGGTGCCCAGGGCCCTCTCCTACGAGCAGTACTTC | CASSLVPRALSYEQYF
NA | TRBJ1-5 | TRBV19 | NA | TGTGCCAGTAGTTCCCGACAGGCAAATCAGCCCCAGCATTTT | CASSSRQANQPQHF
NA | TRBJ2-7 | TRBV6-5 | TRBD2 | TGTGCCAGCAGCCCCAGCGGGGGCCATACCTACGAGCAGTACTTC | CASSPSGGHTYEQYF
once | TRBJ1-2 | TRBV2 | TRBD1 | TGTGCCAGCACACCCCGGGGGACAGGGAACTATGGCTACACCTTC | CASTPRGTGNYGYTF
NA | TRBJ2-1 | TRBV6-2/TRBV6-3 | NA | TGTGCCAGCAGCCCCGGGAACAATGAGCAGTTCTTC | CASSPGNNEQFF
NA | TRBJ1-1 | TRBV28 | TRBD1 | TGTGCCAGCAGTAGGAGGTCGACAGGGAGCACTGAAGCTTTCTTT | CASSRRSTGSTEAFF
NA | TRBJ2-5 | TRBV24-1 | NA | TGTGCCACGGGGGTTAGGGCACAGGGCGCGGGTGAGACCCAGTACTTC | CATGVRAQGAGETQYF